The T cell receptor (beta chain) described here comes from a study of T cell repertoires in cytomegalovirus infection. At the level of the study: Public TCR beta signatures indicated both CMV infection and matching HLA type. General study results and limits: Clonotypes of TCR beta that were HLA-C-restricted and CMV-specific dominated the ex vivo response. Cumulated frequencies of public TCR beta families served to identify carriers of CMV plus the relevant HLA.

Trimming pared 1 base from V and 1 base from J, leaving 11 bases between. The CDR3 sequence is 15 residues long. Germline CDR1 SGHDT, CDR2 YYEEEE. Details on this clonotype: Antigen unknown.

TCRdb analysed the reads with MiXCR anew, one entry per CDR3 protein. The table has 230,000 or so distinct CDR3 sequences, 15% to 20% seen once. The source is a human donor in good health (CMV status not recorded). Some clones in this sample may be carry-over from other donors' samples. The sequenced sample was CD8+ T cells from PBMCs. The rearrangement joins TRBV5-6 to TRBJ1-1; D remains unclear. This chain's CDR3 is CASSLSPSANTEAFF. The CDR3 DNA reads as TGTGCCAGCAGCTTGAGTCCGTCGGCGAACACTGAAGCTTTCTTT.